These 9 T cell receptor beta chains originate from one sample sequenced in a study of T cell changes during pregnancy in multiple sclerosis. TCRdb keeps only in-frame clones here, not all; method: immunoSEQ multiplex PCR. The sample includes over 35,000 clones, about 94% of them seen just once. Specimen: CD4+ T cells from peripheral blood mononuclear cells, collected in the second trimester of pregnancy. These receptors were taken from a female donor with multiple sclerosis, enrolled in a pregnancy study.

The chain couples TRBV18 to TRBJ1-1; possible D gene TRBD1, 6 bases. This CDR3 contains 13 residues. With 2 bases removed from V and 6 bases from J, the gap between germline ends came to 10 bases. Germline CDR1 KGHSH, CDR2 LQKENI. CDR3 nucleotides: TGTGCCAGCTCACCAGGCAGGGGTGCTGAAGCTTTCTTT. This gives the protein CASSPGRGAEAFF.

This chain joins TRBV4-2 and TRBJ2-6, with D perhaps TRBD2 (7 bases). This CDR3 spans 15 amino acids. Trimming cost V 3 bases and J 7 bases, with 13 bases left between them. The germline CDR1 and CDR2 sequences are LGHNA and YNFKEQ. The CDR3 DNA reads TGTGCCAGCAGCCAGGAGGGGGGGAAAGCCAACGTCCTGACTTTC. It yields the protein CASSQEGGKANVLTF.

The gene calls are TRBV6-1 and TRBJ1-4; TRBD1 aligns across 7 bases. Germline lookup yields CDR1 MNHNS and CDR2 SASEGT. The junction had 6 bases not matched to a gene; V was cut back by 6 bases and J by 8 bases. The CDR3 loop spans 13 amino acids. The CDR3: CASRDRKGEKLFF. CDR3 DNA sequence: TGTGCCAGCAGGGACAGGAAGGGCGAAAAACTGTTTTTT.

The table lists this clone with a count of one. The chain recombines TRBV7-8 with TRBJ2-3; D not resolved. Germline-derived CDR1 and CDR2 are SGHVS and FQNEAQ. The CDR3 extends over 13 amino acids. Trimming cost V 5 bases and J 4 bases, with 10 bases left between them. Here the CDR3 DNA reads TGTGCCAGCAGCCCCGCAAGCCCAGATACGCAGTATTTT. This sequence encodes CASSPASPDTQYF.

The gene calls are TRBV5-4 and TRBJ2-7; 9 nucleotides line up with TRBD1. The CDR3 covers 14 residues. Germline lookup yields CDR1 SGHNT and CDR2 YYREEE (reference sequence). V was clipped by 2 bases and J by 3 bases; unmatched bases: 3. CDR3 bases: TGTGCCAGCAGCTTAGACAGGGGGTACTACGAGCAGTACTTC. It is translated as CASSLDRGYYEQYF.

The chain links TRBV5-6 to TRBJ1-4, with 7 nucleotides matching TRBD1. Looked up from germline, CDR1 is SGHDT and CDR2 is YYEEEE. The CDR3 length is 14 residues. V was pared by 5 bases and J by 12 bases, with 13 bases of the junction left unmatched. In nucleotides, the CDR3 is TGTGCCAGCAGTTTCGCGACAGGGCGTGGGGAACTGTTTTTT. Residues: CASSFATGRGELFF.

In its sample, this clone was seen a few times. The chain couples TRBV27 to TRBJ1-6; maybe TRBD1 (6 bases). The CDR3 length is 14 residues. V gave up 5 bases and J gave up 4 bases, with 9 bases separating them. Germline V gives CDR1 MNHEY, CDR2 SMNVEV (reference sequence). This CDR3 is CASSPDRYNSPLHF. In DNA form, the CDR3 reads TGTGCCAGCAGTCCAGACAGGTATAATTCACCCCTCCACTTT.

The chain has TRBV28 and TRBJ1-5, with a weak D call TRBD1 (6 bases). V shed 6 bases and J shed 7 bases, with 16 bases lying between them. This CDR3 region has 14 residues. CDR1 is MDHEN, CDR2 SYDVKM, per germline. CDR3 loop: CASSPTGGWQPQHF. The CDR3 DNA reads TGTGCCAGCAGCCCCACGGGGGGCTGGCAGCCCCAGCATTTT.

The V call is TRBV6-4, the J call TRBJ1-2, with D possibly matching TRBD1 (5 bases). Germline V gene data show CDR1 as MRHNA and CDR2 as SNTAGT. V gave up 6 bases and J gave up 0 bases, with 20 bases separating them. The CDR3 loop spans 17 amino acids. The CDR3 is CASSQRAPIGANYGYTF. The CDR3 nucleotides are TGTGCCAGCAGCCAACGGGCCCCGATAGGGGCTAACTATGGCTACACCTTC.